This T cell receptor (beta chain) was observed in a study of blood T cell repertoires in COVID-19. The overall study: The study drew acute and convalescent COVID-19 samples from the United States, Italy and Spain. T cells, B-cell-depleted T cells, or PBMCs provided the cDNA or gDNA that served as material.

Seattle researchers signed up patients amid active infection and tracked them longitudinally. Deletions cut 0 bases from V and 3 bases from J, with 9 bases between. CDR3 length: 14 amino acids. Germline assignment: CDR1 LGHDT and CDR2 YNNKEL (reference sequence). The authors' processing: Amplified reference gene primers provided the basis for estimating nucleated cell counts. The table came from immunoSEQ multiplex PCR; TCRdb's copy has only in-frame clones and leaves some out. The D gene and trimming were derived from the DNA, and the V and J assignments and clone size from that table. The top ten hold around 6.3% of the sample, which has 200,000 to 250,000 clones, approximately 88% seen once.

The specimen sequenced was peripheral blood. V is TRBV3-1 (or the pseudogene TRBV3-2) and J is TRBJ2-7; D possibly corresponds to TRBD2 (7 bases). The TCR was taken from a woman under 40 with COVID-19, enrolled during active disease. The CDR3 DNA follows: TGTGCCAGCAGCCAAGAAGGGGGGGGCTACGAGCAGTACTTC. This translates into CASSQEGGGYEQYF.